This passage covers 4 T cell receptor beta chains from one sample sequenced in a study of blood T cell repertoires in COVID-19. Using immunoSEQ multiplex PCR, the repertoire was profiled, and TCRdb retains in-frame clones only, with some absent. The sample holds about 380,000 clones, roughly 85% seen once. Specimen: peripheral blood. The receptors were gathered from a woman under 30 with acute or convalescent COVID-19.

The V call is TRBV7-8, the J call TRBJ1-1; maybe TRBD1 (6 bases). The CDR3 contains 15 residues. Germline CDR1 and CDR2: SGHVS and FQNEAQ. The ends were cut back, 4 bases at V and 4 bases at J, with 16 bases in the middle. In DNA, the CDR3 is TGTGCCAGCAGCTCGGGCCCTAGGGGGGGCACTGAAGCTTTCTTT. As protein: CASSSGPRGGTEAFF.

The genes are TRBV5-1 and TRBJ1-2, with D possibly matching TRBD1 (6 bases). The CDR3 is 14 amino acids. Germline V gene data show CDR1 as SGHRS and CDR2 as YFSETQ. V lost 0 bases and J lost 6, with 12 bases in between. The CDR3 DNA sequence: TGCGCCAGCAGCTTGGACAGGGAGATCGATGGCTACACCTTC. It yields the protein CASSLDREIDGYTF.

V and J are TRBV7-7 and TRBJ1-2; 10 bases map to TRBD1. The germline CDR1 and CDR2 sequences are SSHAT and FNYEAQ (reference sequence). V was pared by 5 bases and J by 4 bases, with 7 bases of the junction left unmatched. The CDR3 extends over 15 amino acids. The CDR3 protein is CASSDGQGDAYGYTF. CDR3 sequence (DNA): TGTGCCAGCAGCGACGGACAGGGGGACGCCTATGGCTACACCTTC.

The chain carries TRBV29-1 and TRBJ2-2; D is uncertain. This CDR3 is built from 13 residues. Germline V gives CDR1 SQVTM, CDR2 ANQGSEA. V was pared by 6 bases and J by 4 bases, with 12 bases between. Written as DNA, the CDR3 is TGCAGCGTGCGTTATGGTCTCACCGGGGAGCTGTTTTTT. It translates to CSVRYGLTGELFF.